The next 28 T cell receptor beta chains were all read from a single sample in a study of blood T cell repertoires in COVID-19. Profiled with immunoSEQ multiplex PCR; TCRdb holds only in-frame clones, not every one. Of about 110,000 clones detected, roughly 69% appear once; the ten largest clones hold about 6%. Sequencing used peripheral blood. All receptors derive from a man at least 80 years old with acute or convalescent COVID-19.

The chain uses TRBV7-8 and TRBJ2-7; maybe TRBD2 (6 bases). Germline CDR1 and CDR2: SGHVS and FQNEAQ. V dropped 7 bases and J dropped 7 bases, with 20 bases sitting between them. The CDR3 is 14 amino acids. The CDR3 DNA reads TGTGCCAGCACACTCCGGGACTCCGAATGGGAGCAGTACTTC. Translating gives CASTLRDSEWEQYF.

This clone has more than one count but fewer than ten. The chain employs TRBV14 and TRBJ2-1, with D hard to call. The CDR3 is made up of 11 amino acids. Per the germline V gene, CDR1 is SGHDN and CDR2 is FVKESK. Trimming took off 9 bases at V and 4 bases at J, with 7 bases between the two ends. The DNA for the CDR3 is TGTGCCAGTGGGCCTTACAATGAGCAGTTCTTC. Encoded protein: CASGPYNEQFF.

This clone was detected only once. This chain uses TRBV7-2 with TRBJ1-2; 7 bases align to TRBD1. V dropped 4 bases and J dropped 8; count of bases not matched to a gene: 7. Germline-derived CDR1 and CDR2 are SGHTA and FQGNSA. The CDR3 contains 13 residues. In nucleotides, the CDR3 is TGTGCCAGCAGCTCTTGGACAGGAGGAGGCTACACCTTC. The encoded protein is CASSSWTGGGYTF.

J is TRBJ1-2 and V is TRBV18, with D maybe TRBD1 (5 bases). This CDR3 spans 12 amino acids. Germline V CDR1 and CDR2: KGHSH, LQKENI. V lost 3 bases and J lost 10, with 12 bases in between. The CDR3 nucleotides read TGTGCCAGCTCACCGAGAGACAGTGACTACACCTTC. It translates to CASSPRDSDYTF.

This rearrangement joins TRBV6-5 to TRBJ1-2; TRBD1 might be the D (6 bases). The germline gives CDR1 MNHEY, CDR2 SVGAGI. Trimming shortened V by 2 bases and J by 4 bases, and 11 bases separated the two germline ends. The CDR3 is 14 residues long. In DNA form, the CDR3 reads TGTGCCAGCAGTTACGGACAGAACCGCTATGGCTACACCTTC. Its protein is CASSYGQNRYGYTF.

The rearrangement links TRBV2 to TRBJ1-2; D is uncertain. Trimming removed 2 bases at V and 5 bases at J, with 6 bases between. Germline V gives CDR1 SNHLY, CDR2 FYNNEI. The length of the CDR3 is 12 residues. The CDR3 sequence: CASSESGYGYTF. DNA of the CDR3: TGTGCCAGCAGTGAATCGGGGTATGGCTACACCTTC.

Here the CDR3 DNA reads TGCGCCAGCAGCCAAGAACTCCATGAGGCCCAGCATTTT. It codes for CASSQELHEAQHF. The chain combines TRBV4-3 with TRBJ1-5; D is unresolved. CDR3 size: 13 residues. The V end lost 0 bases, the J end lost 11 bases, and 11 bases lay between the germline ends. Germline V lookup: CDR1 LGHNA, CDR2 YSLEER.

CDR3 protein: CAISAPGNEQFF. The CDR3 bases are TGTGCCATCAGTGCCCCGGGCAATGAGCAGTTCTTC. This rearrangement joins TRBV10-3 to TRBJ2-1; D not certain. The CDR3 has 12 amino acids. V was trimmed by 4 bases and J by 6 bases, leaving 7 bases between them. CDR1 is ENHRY, CDR2 SYGVKD, per germline.

The chain recombines TRBV6-2 or TRBV6-3 with TRBJ1-2, with TRBD1 identical over 9 bases. After removal of 6 bases from V and 5 bases from J, the junction contained 7 bases not matched to a gene. Germline CDR1 MNHEY, CDR2 SVGEGT. CDR3 length: 14 residues. CDR3 protein: CASSPGQGPYGYTF. CDR3 nucleotide sequence: TGTGCCAGCAGCCCGGGACAGGGTCCGTATGGCTACACCTTC.

Many counts were recorded for this clone. This rearrangement joins TRBV30 to TRBJ1-2; tentatively, D is TRBD1 (5 bases). The CDR3 loop spans 12 amino acids. V gave up 3 bases and J gave up 8 bases, with 13 bases separating them. Germline V lookup: CDR1 GTSNPN, CDR2 SVGIG (reference sequence). Here the CDR3 DNA reads TGTGCCTGGAGCCCAGGGCCTCAGGGCTACACCTTC. Amino acids: CAWSPGPQGYTF.

The rearrangement uses TRBV6-6 and TRBJ2-3; tentative D call: TRBD1 (5 bases). CDR1 MNHNY and CDR2 SVGAGI come from the germline V gene (reference sequence). Trimming removed 6 bases from V and 1 base from J, with 17 bases in between. The CDR3 covers 16 residues. CDR3 nucleotides: TGTGCCAGCAGCTACCCGAGATTGGGGCGCACAGATACGCAGTATTTT. This sequence encodes CASSYPRLGRTDTQYF.

V gene TRBV10-3 combines with J gene TRBJ2-1, with TRBD2 matching over 8 bases. The CDR3 is 15 amino acids. CDR1 is ENHRY, CDR2 SYGVKD, per germline. The junction had 3 bases not matched to a gene; V was cut back by 4 bases and J by 1 base. CDR3 residues: CAISAAGESYNEQFF. DNA of the CDR3: TGTGCCATCAGTGCAGCGGGAGAGTCCTACAATGAGCAGTTCTTC.

This rearrangement joins TRBV7-3 to TRBJ1-2, with a possible D match to TRBD1 (5 bases). The CDR3 has 14 residues. The V and J ends lost 10 bases and 3 bases respectively, with 18 bases between them. CDR1 and CDR2 (germline): SGHTA, FQGTGA. This chain's CDR3 is CATYGGREDYGYTF. In DNA, the CDR3 is TGTGCCACCTACGGAGGCAGGGAGGACTATGGCTACACCTTC.

This chain links TRBV19 with TRBJ1-5, with 10 bases fitting TRBD1. Germline V gene data show CDR1 as LNHDA and CDR2 as SQIVND (reference sequence). The CDR3 sequence is 17 residues long. Unmatched junction bases numbered 10, after V lost 4 bases and J lost 4 bases. The CDR3 nucleotides are TGTGCCAGTAGTACCAGAGTCCCGGGACAGGGGAATCAGCCCCAGCATTTT. It specifies CASSTRVPGQGNQPQHF.

The chain carries TRBV11-1 and TRBJ2-5; tentative D call: TRBD2 (6 bases). Germline values: CDR1 SGHAT, CDR2 FQDESV (reference sequence). V gave up 3 bases and J gave up 2 bases, with 16 bases separating them. The CDR3 runs 16 residues. CDR3 amino acids: CASSLQLGGAQETQYF. CDR3 DNA: TGTGCCAGCAGCTTGCAACTGGGAGGTGCTCAAGAGACCCAGTACTTC. The full variable domain, in which reference TRBV11-1 and TRBJ2-5 provide the parts outside the CDR3, is EAEVAQSPRYKITEKSQAVAFWCDPISGHATLYWYRQILGQGPELLVQFQDESVVDDSQLPKDRFSAERLKGVDSTLKIQPAELGDSAMYLCASSLQLGGAQETQYFGPGTRLLVL.

The chain employs TRBV28 and TRBJ2-7; possible D gene TRBD1, 5 bases. The CDR3 has 14 amino acids. In germline, CDR1 is MDHEN, CDR2 SYDVKM. Trimming stripped 5 bases from V and 3 bases from J, with 14 bases between. For the CDR3, the DNA is TGTGCCAGCAGTCGGACAAGGGCCTTCTACGAGCAGTACTTC. Translated: CASSRTRAFYEQYF.

Written as DNA, the CDR3 is TGCAGCGTCAGACTAGCTCAAGAGACCCAGTACTTC. Its protein product is CSVRLAQETQYF. This chain links TRBV29-1 with TRBJ2-5, with 7 nucleotides matching TRBD2. Unmatched junction bases numbered 3, after V lost 6 bases and J lost 2 bases. The CDR3 is 12 amino acids. The V gene's germline CDR1 is SQVTM and CDR2 ANQGSEA.

The chain employs TRBV7-2 and TRBJ1-3; TRBD1 might be the D (5 bases). Trimming removed 7 bases at V and 4 bases at J, with 17 bases between. CDR3 size: 15 residues. Germline assignment: CDR1 SGHTA and CDR2 FQGNSA. DNA for the CDR3: TGTGCCAGCACCCTGGGGGGGGAACGAGGAAACACCATATATTTT. Protein product: CASTLGGERGNTIYF.

In nucleotides, the CDR3 is TGTGCCAGCAGCTCCCAACGGGGAACGGAGACCCAGTACTTC. It yields the protein CASSSQRGTETQYF. The rearrangement links TRBV5-6 to TRBJ2-5, with D possibly TRBD2 on 5 matching bases. The germline V gene encodes CDR1 SGHDT and CDR2 YYEEEE. The length of the CDR3 is 14 residues. Trimming pared 3 bases from V and 5 bases from J, leaving 14 bases between.

The chain is built from TRBV2 and TRBJ1-4, with D possibly TRBD1 on 6 matching bases. In germline, CDR1 is SNHLY, CDR2 FYNNEI. This CDR3 contains 13 residues. V was cut by 9 bases and J by 8 bases, with 16 bases left in between. In DNA, the CDR3 is TGTGCCAGTCACACCCAGCAGGGGGAAAAACTGTTTTTT. This encodes CASHTQQGEKLFF.

The chain employs TRBV3-1 (or the pseudogene TRBV3-2) and TRBJ1-5; no clear D gene. Deletions cut 0 bases from V and 6 bases from J, with 6 bases between. Germline CDR1 is LGHDT and CDR2 is YNNKEL (reference sequence). The CDR3 is 13 amino acids. This CDR3 is CASSQDPSQPQHF. DNA of the CDR3: TGTGCCAGCAGCCAAGACCCCAGTCAGCCCCAGCATTTT.

This sequence joins TRBV5-4 and TRBJ2-1; 11 bases map to TRBD1. Germline lookup yields CDR1 SGHNT and CDR2 YYREEE (reference sequence). CDR3 length equals 15 residues. The V segment lost 4 bases and the J segment 4 bases; nucleotides outside the gene matches: 4. CDR3 residues: CASSARDRGYNEQFF. DNA of the CDR3: TGTGCCAGCAGCGCCCGGGACAGGGGGTACAATGAGCAGTTCTTC.

This clone has only a few counts. V gene TRBV19 combines with J gene TRBJ1-1, with D possibly being TRBD1 (6 bases). The CDR3 has 15 residues. The germline CDR1 and CDR2 sequences are LNHDA and SQIVND (reference sequence). The V and J ends lost 6 bases and 0 bases respectively, with 14 bases between them. CDR3 amino acids: CASRTTGTVNTEAFF. The CDR3 bases are TGTGCCAGTAGGACCACAGGGACCGTGAACACTGAAGCTTTCTTT. Complete variable domain (other parts from reference TRBV19 and TRBJ1-1): DGGITQSPKYLFRKEGQNVTLSCEQNLNHDAMYWYRQDPGQGLRLIYYSQIVNDFQKGDIAEGYSVSREKKESFPLTVTSAQKNPTAFYLCASRTTGTVNTEAFFGQGTRLTVV.

This clone has just a few counts. Other DNA sequences in this sample translate to the same CDR3. The V gene is TRBV2, the J gene TRBJ2-1, with 13 bases identical to TRBD2. In germline, CDR1 is SNHLY, CDR2 FYNNEI. The CDR3 contains 15 residues. V lost 4 bases to trimming and J lost 4 bases; unmatched junction nucleotides: 1. This CDR3 reads CASSGGLAGYNEQFF. Here the CDR3 DNA reads TGTGCCAGCAGTGGGGGACTAGCGGGGTACAATGAGCAGTTCTTC.

The chain joins TRBV6-1 to TRBJ1-5; D remains ambiguous. This CDR3 spans 14 amino acids. The ends were cut back, 1 base at V and 6 bases at J, with 10 bases in the middle. Germline V gives CDR1 MNHNS, CDR2 SASEGT. The CDR3 sequence: CASSEGGVSQPQHF. CDR3 DNA: TGTGCCAGCAGTGAAGGGGGAGTTAGTCAGCCCCAGCATTTT.

The gene calls are TRBV7-2 and TRBJ1-2; TRBD1 matches 8 bases. The CDR3 extends over 14 amino acids. The germline gives CDR1 SGHTA, CDR2 FQGNSA. Trimming at V came to 7 bases and at J to 4 bases, leaving 8 bases not matched to a gene. As DNA, the CDR3 is TGTGCCAGCACCGGCAGGGGGCGGACCTATGGCTACACCTTC. It yields the protein CASTGRGRTYGYTF.

This chain links TRBV23-1 with TRBJ1-6; 8 bases match TRBD1. TRBV23-1 counts as an open reading frame of uncertain function. The CDR3 covers 20 residues. V shed 4 bases and J 3 bases; nucleotides not matched to a gene: 17. CDR3 region: CASSLHPPPDRGDYNSPLHF. The CDR3, as DNA: TGCGCCAGCAGTCTCCATCCTCCCCCTGACAGGGGCGACTATAATTCACCCCTCCACTTT.

This chain uses TRBV5-1 with TRBJ2-1; D is possibly TRBD1 (8 bases). Trimming removed 2 bases from V and 5 bases from J, with 14 bases in between. Looked up from germline, CDR1 is SGHRS and CDR2 is YFSETQ. The CDR3 has 15 amino acids. The DNA for the CDR3 is TGCGCCAGCAGCTTCGGGGGGACAGGCCACAATGAGCAGTTCTTC. Its protein is CASSFGGTGHNEQFF.